Each of the 14 T cell receptor beta chains below was sequenced from the same sample in a study of human T cells and chemical hapten exposure. Time point noted: patch test 3, about 24 weeks after DPC sensitization. As to treatment: therapeutic diphenylcyclopropenone sensitization with weekly scalp DPC. Each CDR3 protein gets one entry after TCRdb re-called the RACE reads with MiXCR. This sample has around 200,000 distinct CDR3 sequences, with around 25% found just once. The specimen was whole blood, collected in connection with sensitization to the hapten diphenylcyclopropenone (DPC). These receptors were taken from a woman aged 40 to 50 with alopecia areata. Some clones in this sample may be carry-over from other donors' samples.

The gene calls are TRBV3-1 and TRBJ2-1; unclear D gene. The CDR3 is made up of 14 amino acids. The V end was cut by 4 bases, the J end by 5 bases, with 12 bases between. Germline CDR1 is LGHDT and CDR2 is YNNKEL (reference sequence). The CDR3 coding sequence is TGTGCCAGCAGCCCTATTCCCGGAAACAATGAGCAGTTCTTC. Translating gives CASSPIPGNNEQFF.

The chain has TRBV20-1 and TRBJ2-5; D not resolved. The ends were cut back, 0 bases at V and 8 bases at J, with 13 bases in the middle. The CDR3 runs 13 residues. CDR1 is DFQATT, CDR2 SNEGSKA, per germline (reference sequence). This CDR3 reads CSAREGSRSTQYF. CDR3 nucleotides: TGCAGTGCTAGAGAGGGATCCCGTAGTACCCAGTACTTC.

The rearrangement uses TRBV20-1 and TRBJ2-1; D is unclear. Germline CDR1 is DFQATT and CDR2 is SNEGSKA (reference sequence). The length of the CDR3 is 14 residues. V dropped 1 base and J dropped 0 bases, with 7 bases sitting between them. CDR3 region: CSARGLSSYNEQFF. CDR3 DNA: TGCAGTGCTAGAGGCTTAAGCTCCTACAATGAGCAGTTCTTC.

The sample holds a few counts of this clonotype. The chain couples TRBV27 to TRBJ2-1; D is perhaps TRBD2 (5 bases). Germline V gives CDR1 MNHEY, CDR2 SMNVEV (reference sequence). The length of the CDR3 is 14 residues. Trimming left V 3 bases short and J 0 bases short, with 6 bases between. The CDR3 bases are TGTGCCAGCAGTTTCAGCGGCTCCTACAATGAGCAGTTCTTC. Encoded protein: CASSFSGSYNEQFF.

This clonotype was picked up a small number of times. The CDR3, as DNA: TGCGCCAGCAGCCAAGACTCCGGGCCCGGGGCCGGGGAGCTGTTTTTT. Its translation: CASSQDSGPGAGELFF. This rearrangement joins TRBV4-1 to TRBJ2-2; D might be TRBD2 (5 bases). Germline V lookup: CDR1 MGHRA, CDR2 YSYEKL. Trimming removed 0 bases at V and 6 bases at J, with 14 bases between. There are 16 residues in the CDR3.

CDR3 sequence: CASSSTLADTQYF. Here the CDR3 DNA reads TGTGCCAGCAGTTCTACGCTAGCGGATACGCAGTATTTT. This chain joins TRBV12-3 or TRBV12-4 and TRBJ2-3, with a tentative D call TRBD2 (6 bases). The CDR3 runs 13 residues. Deletions cut 4 bases from V and 6 bases from J, with 11 bases between.

The rearrangement links TRBV7-2 to TRBJ2-5; 7 bases are a match to TRBD1. Germline loops: CDR1 SGHTA, CDR2 FQGNSA. The V gene end was trimmed by 7 bases and the J gene end by 3 bases; junction bases not matched to a gene: 5. The CDR3 sequence is 13 residues long. The CDR3 sequence: CASTTGAKETQYF. DNA for the CDR3: TGTGCCAGCACAACAGGGGCAAAAGAGACCCAGTACTTC.

This clonotype was counted a few times. This sequence joins TRBV7-3 and TRBJ2-3; D is uncertain. Trimming shortened V by 6 bases and J by 4 bases, and 14 bases separated the two germline ends. From germline, CDR1 is SGHTA and CDR2 FQGTGA. This CDR3 is 14 amino acids long. This CDR3 is CASRQRTAADTQYF. Written as DNA, the CDR3 is TGTGCCAGCAGACAAAGGACCGCCGCAGATACGCAGTATTTT.

The rearrangement links TRBV7-2 to TRBJ2-1, with 7 bases that match TRBD1. Germline CDR1 is SGHTA and CDR2 is FQGNSA. J was trimmed by 5 bases and V by 1 base; bases with no gene match: 5. This CDR3 has 15 residues. CDR3 amino acids: CASSLGQGSHNEQFF. The CDR3 DNA reads TGTGCCAGCAGCTTAGGACAGGGTTCCCACAATGAGCAGTTCTTC.

This clonotype was observed a handful of times. This rearrangement joins TRBV20-1 to TRBJ2-3; D remains ambiguous. Germline CDR1 DFQATT, CDR2 SNEGSKA (reference sequence). The CDR3 covers 13 residues. The CDR3, as DNA: TGCAGCATGGTCCTACCTGGCACAGATACGCAGTATTTT. Translated, it gives CSMVLPGTDTQYF.

This clonotype appeared a few times. The V gene is TRBV10-3, the J gene TRBJ2-2, with D unresolved. Germline V gives CDR1 ENHRY, CDR2 SYGVKD. The CDR3 covers 15 residues. V gave up 6 bases and J gave up 6 bases, with 17 bases separating them. CDR3 bases: TGTGCCATCAGCTGGGCAAACACACCAGCCGGGGAGCTGTTTTTT. This codes for CAISWANTPAGELFF.

J is TRBJ1-4 and V is TRBV20-1; D is uncertain. V was shortened by 6 bases and J by 11 bases, with 16 bases between the two germline ends. CDR1 and CDR2 (germline): DFQATT, SNEGSKA (reference sequence). The CDR3 runs 12 residues. CDR3 in DNA: TGCAGTGCACCGGTCCTTCGCGGGAAACTGTTTTTT. Protein product: CSAPVLRGKLFF.

The chain uses TRBV4-3 and TRBJ1-2; D gene unclear. The CDR3 is 14 amino acids. Germline V gives CDR1 LGHNA, CDR2 YSLEER. V was shortened by 0 bases and J by 5 bases, with 10 bases between the two germline ends. Written as DNA, the CDR3 is TGCGCCAGCAGCCAAGATGCGGGGAGGTATGGCTACACCTTC. This translates into CASSQDAGRYGYTF.

This clonotype appeared a few times. The V gene is TRBV6-1, the J gene TRBJ2-3; D is perhaps TRBD1 or TRBD2 (6 bases each). Germline V gene sequence: CDR1 MNHNS, CDR2 SASEGT. The CDR3 is made up of 17 amino acids. V was shortened by 5 bases and J by 3 bases, with 21 bases between the two germline ends. The CDR3 DNA is TGTGCCAGCAGTTCCCGGGGGCCCAGCCCCCGGACAGATACGCAGTATTTT. It encodes CASSSRGPSPRTDTQYF.